This TCR beta chain derives from a study of T-cell memory formation after mild COVID-19. A single record per CDR3 protein comes from TCRdb applying MiXCR to the 5' RACE reads. Of about 44,000 distinct CDR3 sequences detected, roughly 7.2% appear once; the ten largest clones hold 1.4%. This clonotype showed up many times. Germline V gives CDR1 MGHRA, CDR2 YSYEKL. Trimming left V 4 bases short and J 0 bases short, with 9 bases between. The CDR3 is 14 residues long. The J gene is TRBJ2-5, the V gene TRBV4-1, with D unresolved. The receptor was derived from a man aged 18 to 29 who had mild COVID-19 (a few samples of this study predate the infection). Cell type and time point are not known. Source material: PBMCs or a T cell subset sorted from them (not recorded which). Written as DNA, the CDR3 is TGCGCCAGCAGCCCCCGAGGCCACCAAGAGACCCAGTACTTC. Protein: CASSPRGHQETQYF.